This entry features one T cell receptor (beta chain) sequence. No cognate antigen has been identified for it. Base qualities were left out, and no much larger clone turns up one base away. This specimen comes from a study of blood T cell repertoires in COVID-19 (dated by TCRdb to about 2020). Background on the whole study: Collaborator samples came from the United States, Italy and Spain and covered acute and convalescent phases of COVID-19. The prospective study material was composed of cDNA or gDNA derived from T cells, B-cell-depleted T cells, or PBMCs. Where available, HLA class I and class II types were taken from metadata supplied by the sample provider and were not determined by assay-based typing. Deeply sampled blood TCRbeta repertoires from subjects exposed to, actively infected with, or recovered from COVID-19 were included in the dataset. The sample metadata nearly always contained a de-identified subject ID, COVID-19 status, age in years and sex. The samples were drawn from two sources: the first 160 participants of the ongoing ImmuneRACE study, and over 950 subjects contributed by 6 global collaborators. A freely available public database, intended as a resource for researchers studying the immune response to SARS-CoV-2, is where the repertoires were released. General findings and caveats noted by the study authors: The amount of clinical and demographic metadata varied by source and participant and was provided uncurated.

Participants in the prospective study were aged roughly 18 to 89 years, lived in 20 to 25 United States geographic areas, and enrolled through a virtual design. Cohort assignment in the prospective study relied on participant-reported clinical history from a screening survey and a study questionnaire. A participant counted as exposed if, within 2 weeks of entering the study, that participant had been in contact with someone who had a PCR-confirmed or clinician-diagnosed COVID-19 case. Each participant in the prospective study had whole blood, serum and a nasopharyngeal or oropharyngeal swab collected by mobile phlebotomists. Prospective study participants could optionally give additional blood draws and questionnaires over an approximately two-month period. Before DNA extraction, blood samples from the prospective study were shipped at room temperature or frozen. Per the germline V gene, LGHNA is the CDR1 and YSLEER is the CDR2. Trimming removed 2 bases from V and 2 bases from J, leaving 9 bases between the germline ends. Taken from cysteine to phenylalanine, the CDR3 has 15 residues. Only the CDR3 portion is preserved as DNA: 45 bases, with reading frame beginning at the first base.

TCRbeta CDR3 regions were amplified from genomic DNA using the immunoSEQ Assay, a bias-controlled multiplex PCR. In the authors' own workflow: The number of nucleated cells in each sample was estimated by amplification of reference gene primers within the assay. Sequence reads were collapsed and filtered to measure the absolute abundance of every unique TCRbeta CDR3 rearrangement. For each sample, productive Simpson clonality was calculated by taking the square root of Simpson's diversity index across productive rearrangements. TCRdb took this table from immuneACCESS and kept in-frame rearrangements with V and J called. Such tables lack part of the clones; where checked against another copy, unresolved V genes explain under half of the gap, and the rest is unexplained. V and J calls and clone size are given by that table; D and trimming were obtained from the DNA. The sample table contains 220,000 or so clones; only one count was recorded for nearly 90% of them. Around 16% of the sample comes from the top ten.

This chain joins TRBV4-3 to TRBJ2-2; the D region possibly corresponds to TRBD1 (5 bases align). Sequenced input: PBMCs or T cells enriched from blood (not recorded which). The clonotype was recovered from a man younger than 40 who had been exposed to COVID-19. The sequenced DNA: TGCGCCAGCAGCCAAATTGACAGTAACACCGGGGAGCTGTTTTTT. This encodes CASSQIDSNTGELFF.